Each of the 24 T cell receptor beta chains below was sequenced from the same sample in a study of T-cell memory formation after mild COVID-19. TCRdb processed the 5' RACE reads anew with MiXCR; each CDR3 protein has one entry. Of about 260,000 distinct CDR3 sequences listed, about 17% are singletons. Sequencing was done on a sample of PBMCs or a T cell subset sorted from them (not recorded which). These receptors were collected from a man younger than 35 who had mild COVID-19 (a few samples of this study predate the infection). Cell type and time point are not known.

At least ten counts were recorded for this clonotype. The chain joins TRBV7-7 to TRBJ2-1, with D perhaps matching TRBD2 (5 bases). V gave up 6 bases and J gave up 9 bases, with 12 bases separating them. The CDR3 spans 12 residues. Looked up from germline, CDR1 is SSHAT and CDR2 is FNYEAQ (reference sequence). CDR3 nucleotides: TGTGCCAGCAGTGTGGACGGAGGTGAGCAGTTCTTC. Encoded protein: CASSVDGGEQFF.

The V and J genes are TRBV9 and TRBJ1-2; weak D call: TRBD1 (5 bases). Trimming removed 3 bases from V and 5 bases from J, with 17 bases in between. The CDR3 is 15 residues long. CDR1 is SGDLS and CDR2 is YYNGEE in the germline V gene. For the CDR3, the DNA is TGTGCCAGCAGCGCGAACTCAGGGCTTGGATATGGCTACACCTTC. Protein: CASSANSGLGYGYTF.

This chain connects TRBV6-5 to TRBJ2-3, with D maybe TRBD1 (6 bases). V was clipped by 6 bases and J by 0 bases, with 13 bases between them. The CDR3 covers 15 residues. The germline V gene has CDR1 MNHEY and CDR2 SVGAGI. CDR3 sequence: CASRRTAGSTDTQYF. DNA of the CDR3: TGTGCCAGCAGAAGGACAGCCGGTAGCACAGATACGCAGTATTTT.

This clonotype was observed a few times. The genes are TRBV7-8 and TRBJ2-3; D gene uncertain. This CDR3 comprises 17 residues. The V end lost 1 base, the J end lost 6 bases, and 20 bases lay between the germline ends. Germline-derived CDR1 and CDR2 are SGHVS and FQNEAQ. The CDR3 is CASSLGYRSGLWDTQYF. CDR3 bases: TGTGCCAGCAGCTTAGGTTATAGGTCTGGCCTTTGGGATACGCAGTATTTT.

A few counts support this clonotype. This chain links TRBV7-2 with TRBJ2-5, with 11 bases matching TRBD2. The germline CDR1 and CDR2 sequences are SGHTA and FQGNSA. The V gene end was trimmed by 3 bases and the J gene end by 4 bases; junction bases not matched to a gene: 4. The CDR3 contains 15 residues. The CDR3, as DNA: TGTGCCAGCAGCTTTCCGACTAGCGGGGCAGAGACCCAGTACTTC. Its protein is CASSFPTSGAETQYF.

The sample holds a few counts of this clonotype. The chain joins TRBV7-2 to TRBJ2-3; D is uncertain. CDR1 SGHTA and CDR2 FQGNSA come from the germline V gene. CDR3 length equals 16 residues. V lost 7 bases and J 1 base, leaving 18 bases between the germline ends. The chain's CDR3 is CASTYWGSLGTDTQYF. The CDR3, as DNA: TGTGCCAGCACCTACTGGGGTAGCCTAGGCACAGATACGCAGTATTTT.

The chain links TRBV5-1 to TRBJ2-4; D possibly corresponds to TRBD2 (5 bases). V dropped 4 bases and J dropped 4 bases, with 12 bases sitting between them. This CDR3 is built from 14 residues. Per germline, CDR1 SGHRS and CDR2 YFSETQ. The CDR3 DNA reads TGCGCCAGCAGCATCAACCGGGAAAAAAACATTCAGTACTTC. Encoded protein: CASSINREKNIQYF. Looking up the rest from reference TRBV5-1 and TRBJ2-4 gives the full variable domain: KAGVTQTPRYLIKTRGQQVTLSCSPISGHRSVSWYQQTPGQGLQFLFEYFSETQRNKGNFPGRFSGRQFSNSRSEMNVSTLELGDSALYLCASSINREKNIQYFGAGTRLSVL.

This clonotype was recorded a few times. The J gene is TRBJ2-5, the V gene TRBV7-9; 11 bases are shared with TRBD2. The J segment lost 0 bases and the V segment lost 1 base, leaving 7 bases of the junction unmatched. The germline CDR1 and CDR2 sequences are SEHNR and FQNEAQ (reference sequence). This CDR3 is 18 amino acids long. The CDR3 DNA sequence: TGTGCCAGCAGCTTAGGACTAGCGGGGACCGAGTACCAAGAGACCCAGTACTTC. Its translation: CASSLGLAGTEYQETQYF.

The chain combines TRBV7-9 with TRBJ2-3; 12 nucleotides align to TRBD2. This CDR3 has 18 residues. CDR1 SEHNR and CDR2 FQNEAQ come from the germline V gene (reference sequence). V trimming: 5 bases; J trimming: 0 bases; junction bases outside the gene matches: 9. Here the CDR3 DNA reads TGTGCCAGCAGCGCCAAACTAGCGGGGGGACCTAGCACAGATACGCAGTATTTT. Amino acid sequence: CASSAKLAGGPSTDTQYF.

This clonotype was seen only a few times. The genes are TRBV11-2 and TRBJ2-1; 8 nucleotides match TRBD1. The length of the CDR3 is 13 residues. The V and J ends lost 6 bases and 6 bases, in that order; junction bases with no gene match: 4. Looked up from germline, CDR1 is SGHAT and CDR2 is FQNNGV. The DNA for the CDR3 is TGTGCCAGCAGAAGGACAGGGTCCAATGAGCAGTTCTTC. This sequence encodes CASRRTGSNEQFF.

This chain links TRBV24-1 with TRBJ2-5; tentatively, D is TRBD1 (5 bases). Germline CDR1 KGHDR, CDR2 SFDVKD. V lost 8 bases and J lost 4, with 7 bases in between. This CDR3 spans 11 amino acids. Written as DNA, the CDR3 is TGTGCCACCAAGCAGGGAGAGACCCAGTACTTC. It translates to CATKQGETQYF.

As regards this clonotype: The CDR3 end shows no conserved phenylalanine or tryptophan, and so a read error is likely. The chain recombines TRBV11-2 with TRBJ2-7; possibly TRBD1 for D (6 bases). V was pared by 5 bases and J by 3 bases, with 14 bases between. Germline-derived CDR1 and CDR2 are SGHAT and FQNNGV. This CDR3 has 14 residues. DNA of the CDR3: TGTGCCAGCAGCCAACCACAGGGTTTCTACGAGCAGTACTCC. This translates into CASSQPQGFYEQYS.

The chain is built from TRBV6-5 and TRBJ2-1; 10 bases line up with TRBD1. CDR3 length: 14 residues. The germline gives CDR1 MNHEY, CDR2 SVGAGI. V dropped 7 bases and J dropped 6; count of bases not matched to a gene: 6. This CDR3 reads CASNRDRGANEQFF. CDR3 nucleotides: TGTGCCAGCAACCGGGACAGGGGTGCCAATGAGCAGTTCTTC.

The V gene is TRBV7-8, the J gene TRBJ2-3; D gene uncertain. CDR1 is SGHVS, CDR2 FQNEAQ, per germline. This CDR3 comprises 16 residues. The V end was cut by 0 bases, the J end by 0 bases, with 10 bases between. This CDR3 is CASSLALDSSTDTQYF. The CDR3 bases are TGTGCCAGCAGCTTAGCATTAGACTCTAGCACAGATACGCAGTATTTT.

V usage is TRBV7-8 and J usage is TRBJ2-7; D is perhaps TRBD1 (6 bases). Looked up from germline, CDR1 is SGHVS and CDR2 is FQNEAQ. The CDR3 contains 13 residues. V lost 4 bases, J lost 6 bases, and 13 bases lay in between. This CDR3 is CASSSRGQSEQYV. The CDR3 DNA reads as TGTGCCAGCAGCTCCAGGGGACAAAGCGAGCAGTACGTC.

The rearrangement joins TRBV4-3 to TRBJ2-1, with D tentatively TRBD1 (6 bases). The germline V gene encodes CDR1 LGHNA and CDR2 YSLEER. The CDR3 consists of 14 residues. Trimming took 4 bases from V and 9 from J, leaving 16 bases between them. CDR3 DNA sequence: TGCGCCAGCAGCCGCGACCGACAGGCGGCTGAGCAGTTCTTC. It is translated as CASSRDRQAAEQFF.

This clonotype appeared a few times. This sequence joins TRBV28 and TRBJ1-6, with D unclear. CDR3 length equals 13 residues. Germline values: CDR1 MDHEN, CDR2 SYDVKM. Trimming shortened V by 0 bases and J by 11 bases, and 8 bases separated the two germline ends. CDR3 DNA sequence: TGTGCCAGCAGTTTATGGGCCGGGGCACCCCTCCACTTT. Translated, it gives CASSLWAGAPLHF.

The CDR3 DNA follows: TGCGCCAGCTCCCCGGAGTGGGAGGAGACCCAGTACTTC. It yields the protein CASSPEWEETQYF. The genes are TRBV4-1 and TRBJ2-5, with D possibly TRBD2 on 5 matching bases. Trimming cost V 8 bases and J 5 bases, with 15 bases left between them. Germline V gives CDR1 MGHRA, CDR2 YSYEKL. The CDR3 is made up of 13 amino acids.

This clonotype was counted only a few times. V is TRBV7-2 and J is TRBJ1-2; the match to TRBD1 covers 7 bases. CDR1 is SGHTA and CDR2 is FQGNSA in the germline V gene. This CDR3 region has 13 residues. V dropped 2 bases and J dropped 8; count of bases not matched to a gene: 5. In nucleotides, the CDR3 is TGTGCCAGCAGCTTATCACAGGGGACGGGCTACACCTTC. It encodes CASSLSQGTGYTF.

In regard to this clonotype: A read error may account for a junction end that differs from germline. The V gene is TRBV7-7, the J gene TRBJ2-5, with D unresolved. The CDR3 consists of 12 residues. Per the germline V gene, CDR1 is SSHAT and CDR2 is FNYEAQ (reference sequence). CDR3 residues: CASSPSLETQYF. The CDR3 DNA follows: TGTGCTAGCAGCCCCTCTCTGGAGACCCAGTACTTC.

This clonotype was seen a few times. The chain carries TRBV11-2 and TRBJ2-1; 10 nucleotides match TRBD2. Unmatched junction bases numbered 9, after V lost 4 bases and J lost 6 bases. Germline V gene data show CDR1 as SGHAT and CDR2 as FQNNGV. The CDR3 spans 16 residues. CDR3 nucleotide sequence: TGTGCCAGCAGCTACCCACCTAGCGGGGGAGTCAATGAGCAGTTCTTC. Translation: CASSYPPSGGVNEQFF.

The CDR3, as DNA: TGTGCCAGCAGTTCGGGGGGCTCCCACTACGAGCAGTACTTC. Its protein is CASSSGGSHYEQYF. The chain carries TRBV6-5 and TRBJ2-7, with a tentative D call TRBD2 (7 bases). Germline lookup yields CDR1 MNHEY and CDR2 SVGAGI. This CDR3 spans 14 amino acids. Trimming took off 4 bases at V and 3 bases at J, with 13 bases between the two ends.

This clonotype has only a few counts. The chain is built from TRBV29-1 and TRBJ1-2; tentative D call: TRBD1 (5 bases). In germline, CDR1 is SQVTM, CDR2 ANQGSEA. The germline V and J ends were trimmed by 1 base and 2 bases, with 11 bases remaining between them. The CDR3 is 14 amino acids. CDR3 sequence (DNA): TGCAGCGTTGAAGCTGGGACCGAGAACTATGGCTACACCTTC. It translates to CSVEAGTENYGYTF.

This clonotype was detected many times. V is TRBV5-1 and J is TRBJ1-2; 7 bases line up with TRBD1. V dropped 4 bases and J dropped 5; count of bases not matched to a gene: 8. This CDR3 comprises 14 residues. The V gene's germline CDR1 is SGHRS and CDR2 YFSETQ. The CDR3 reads CASSPGQALYGYTF. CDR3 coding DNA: TGCGCCAGCAGCCCAGGACAGGCCCTTTATGGCTACACCTTC.